These 6 T cell receptor beta chains originate from one sample sequenced in a study of blood T cell repertoires in COVID-19. The assay was immunoSEQ multiplex PCR, and TCRdb's table has in-frame clones only and misses some. Of about 190,000 clones listed, 84% were seen once; the top ten hold around 15%. Sequences were obtained from peripheral blood. The receptors stem from a man under 40 with active or convalescent COVID-19.

The V gene is TRBV7-9, the J gene TRBJ2-5; 9 bases are a match to TRBD2. This CDR3 spans 16 amino acids. Germline trimming cut 1 base from V and 4 bases from J; bases unmatched to any gene: 7. The germline gives CDR1 SEHNR, CDR2 FQNEAQ (reference sequence). This chain's CDR3 is CASSLEGAGGPETQYF. The CDR3 region has the DNA TGTGCCAGCAGCTTAGAAGGCGCGGGAGGGCCAGAGACCCAGTACTTC.

This clone showed up many times. This sequence joins TRBV5-5 and TRBJ1-6; 9 bases are a match to TRBD1. The CDR3 covers 17 residues. V trimming: 1 base; J trimming: 5 bases; junction bases outside the gene matches: 7. Germline values: CDR1 SGHKS, CDR2 YYEKEE (reference sequence). CDR3 protein: CASSLRDRVGNNSPLHF. The CDR3 bases are TGTGCCAGCAGCTTGAGGGACAGGGTAGGAAATAATTCACCCCTCCACTTT.

V and J are TRBV30 and TRBJ1-1, with 8 bases identical to TRBD1. J gave up 6 bases and V 1 base, and 19 bases lay outside the gene matches. Germline loops: CDR1 GTSNPN, CDR2 SVGIG (reference sequence). This CDR3 has 18 amino acids. This CDR3 is CAWSGGGQTGTGGSEAFF. The CDR3 DNA reads as TGTGCCTGGAGTGGGGGGGGACAAACCGGGACAGGTGGTTCTGAAGCTTTCTTT.

V gene TRBV6-5 combines with J gene TRBJ1-1; TRBD1 is a possible D gene (6 bases). This CDR3 comprises 12 residues. Germline CDR1 and CDR2: MNHEY and SVGAGI. Trimming shortened V by 4 bases and J by 11 bases, and 14 bases separated the two germline ends. CDR3 coding DNA: TGTGCCAGCAGTTCCGGGGGGCTGGGGGCTTTCTTT. Amino acid sequence: CASSSGGLGAFF.

V usage is TRBV24-1 and J usage is TRBJ2-3; 9 bases fit TRBD1. J was trimmed by 3 bases and V by 9 bases; bases with no gene match: 6. Germline V CDR1 and CDR2: KGHDR, SFDVKD. This CDR3 comprises 14 residues. The CDR3 is CATARDRETDTQYF. CDR3 sequence (DNA): TGTGCCACCGCGAGGGACAGGGAGACAGATACGCAGTATTTT.

The chain is built from TRBV28 and TRBJ2-5, with TRBD2 identical over 8 bases. CDR1 is MDHEN and CDR2 is SYDVKM in the germline V gene. CDR3 length equals 15 residues. J lost 5 bases, V lost 7 bases, and 12 bases had no gene match. The CDR3 nucleotides are TGTGCCAGCAACACTCCCCGGGGGGGGCGGGAGACCCAGTACTTC. It specifies CASNTPRGGRETQYF.